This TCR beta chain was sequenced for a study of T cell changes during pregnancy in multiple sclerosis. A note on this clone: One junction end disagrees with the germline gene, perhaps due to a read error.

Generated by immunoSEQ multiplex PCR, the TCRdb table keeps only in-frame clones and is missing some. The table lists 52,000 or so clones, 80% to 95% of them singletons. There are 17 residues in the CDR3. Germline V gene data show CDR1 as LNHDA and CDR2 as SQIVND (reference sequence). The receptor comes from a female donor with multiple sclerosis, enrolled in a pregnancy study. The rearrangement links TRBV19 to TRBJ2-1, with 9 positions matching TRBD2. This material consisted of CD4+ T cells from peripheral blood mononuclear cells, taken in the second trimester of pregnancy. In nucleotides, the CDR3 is TGTGCCAGTAGTATAGATGCCGGGACTAGCTCCCACAATGAGCAGTTCTTC. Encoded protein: CASSIDAGTSSHNEQFF.